These 21 T cell receptor beta chains came from one sample sequenced in a study of metastatic and nonmetastatic thyroid tumors. Prior to thyroid surgery, none of the patients had received any treatment. Using MiXCR, TCRdb reanalyzed the PCR reads. The sample consists of approximately 58,000 clones, about 20% of them appearing once. Material for sequencing was blood. These receptors all come from a female donor with papillary thyroid cancer or a benign thyroid nodule (not recorded which). Some clones in this sample may be carry-over from other donors' samples.

Only a few counts were recorded for this clone. The rearrangement links TRBV30 to TRBJ1-5; 9 bases are shared with TRBD1. CDR3 length: 13 residues. The V gene's germline CDR1 is GTSNPN and CDR2 SVGIG (reference sequence). J gave up 6 bases and V 5 bases, and 5 bases lay outside the gene matches. Here the CDR3 reads CAWQLTGGQPQHF. DNA of the CDR3: TGTGCCTGGCAGTTGACAGGGGGTCAGCCCCAGCATTTT. The full variable domain, completed using reference TRBV30 and TRBJ1-5, is SQTIHQWPATLVQPVGSPLSLECTVEGTSNPNLYWYRQAAGRGLQLLFYSVGIGQISSEVPQNLSASRPQDRQFILSSKKLLLSDSGFYLCAWQLTGGQPQHFGDGTRLSIL.

This clone was counted ten times or more. The CDR3 sequence is CASSLTIPGQYGYTF. The CDR3 DNA is TGTGCCAGCAGTTTAACGATCCCGGGACAGTATGGCTACACCTTC. The chain uses TRBV28 and TRBJ1-2, with 7 positions matching TRBD1. This CDR3 region has 15 residues. Trimming cost V 2 bases and J 5 bases; bases outside gene matches: 8. Per germline, CDR1 MDHEN and CDR2 SYDVKM.

The chain carries TRBV6-1 and TRBJ2-7, with D possibly matching TRBD2 (5 bases). V shed 7 bases and J shed 3 bases, with 22 bases lying between them. This CDR3 spans 16 amino acids. From germline, CDR1 is MNHNS and CDR2 SASEGT. CDR3 bases: TGTGCCAGCACCCCCGAGGGAACAGTGGATGACTACGAGCAGTACTTC. It encodes CASTPEGTVDDYEQYF.

This clone showed up many times. The V and J genes are TRBV5-1 and TRBJ2-1; tentatively, D is TRBD1 (6 bases). V lost 4 bases to trimming and J lost 0 bases, with 14 bases between them. The CDR3 spans 16 residues. The germline V gene encodes CDR1 SGHRS and CDR2 YFSETQ. For the CDR3, the DNA is TGCGCCAGCAGCGGGGGCCACCGGAGCTCCTACAATGAGCAGTTCTTC. Its protein product is CASSGGHRSSYNEQFF. Based on the CDR3 plus reference TRBV5-1 and TRBJ2-1, the full variable domain is KAGVTQTPRYLIKTRGQQVTLSCSPISGHRSVSWYQQTPGQGLQFLFEYFSETQRNKGNFPGRFSGRQFSNSRSEMNVSTLELGDSALYLCASSGGHRSSYNEQFFGPGTRLTVL.

This clone was counted at least ten times. The chain couples TRBV7-9 to TRBJ1-6; 7 positions agree with TRBD1. CDR1 and CDR2 from the germline V gene are SEHNR and FQNEAQ (reference sequence). The CDR3 consists of 14 residues. V gave up 5 bases and J gave up 9 bases; unmatched junction bases: 7. The CDR3 loop reads CASSHTGEGSPLHF. The CDR3 DNA is TGTGCCAGCAGCCATACAGGGGAGGGTTCACCCCTCCACTTT.

This clone was counted ten times or more. The rearrangement links TRBV9 to TRBJ1-1; no clear D gene. CDR3 length: 15 residues. V was pared by 0 bases and J by 0 bases, with 9 bases between. Germline V gives CDR1 SGDLS, CDR2 YYNGEE. CDR3 sequence (DNA): TGTGCCAGCAGCGTAGCAGAGGACGTGAACACTGAAGCTTTCTTT. Its translation: CASSVAEDVNTEAFF.

This clone was seen many times. A read error is possible here, since a much larger clone lies one base away. The genes are TRBV6-1 and TRBJ2-7, with TRBD1 matching 7 bases. After removal of 5 bases from V and 0 bases from J, the junction contained 4 bases not matched to a gene. The CDR3 consists of 14 residues. Germline values: CDR1 MNHNS, CDR2 SASEGT. As DNA, the CDR3 is TGTGCCAGCAGTCCGGGACAGTTCTCCTACGAGCAGTACTTC. It is translated as CASSPGQFSYEQYF.

Of note for this clone: A much larger clone is a single base away; this may be a read error. The gene calls are TRBV7-3 and TRBJ2-1; D remains unclear. The CDR3 has 11 amino acids. Germline V gives CDR1 SGHTA, CDR2 FQGTGA. The V end lost 8 bases, the J end lost 9 bases, and 11 bases lay between the germline ends. The CDR3 DNA reads as TGTGCCAGCTCGCTTGGATCTGAGCAGTTCTTC. It codes for CASSLGSEQFF.

This clone was counted many times. The chain recombines TRBV12-3 or TRBV12-4 with TRBJ2-3; D is uncertain. Trimming pared 2 bases from V and 6 bases from J, leaving 3 bases between. The CDR3 runs to 11 residues. In DNA form, the CDR3 reads TGTGCCAGCAGTTTACAGGATACGCAGTATTTT. It codes for CASSLQDTQYF.

With respect to this clone: A much larger clone lies a single base off, so this may be a read error. The chain links TRBV9 to TRBJ2-5; D is possibly TRBD1 or TRBD2 (5 bases each). Germline CDR1 reads SGDLS; CDR2 reads YYNGEE. The CDR3 is 15 residues long. Written as DNA, the CDR3 is TGTGCCATCAGCGTACGGGACCGTTACCAAGAGACCCAGTACTTC. Residues: CAISVRDRYQETQYF.

Ten or more counts support this clone. The rearrangement uses TRBV7-9 and TRBJ2-3; D unresolved. The CDR3 is made up of 10 amino acids. In germline, CDR1 is SEHNR, CDR2 FQNEAQ (reference sequence). V lost 3 bases, J lost 7 bases, and 2 bases lay in between. The CDR3 sequence is CASSLNTQYF. The CDR3, as DNA: TGTGCCAGCAGCTTGAATACGCAGTATTTT.

At least ten counts were recorded for this clone. The V and J genes are TRBV19 and TRBJ1-6; D perhaps matches TRBD1 (6 bases). The V end was cut by 9 bases, the J end by 11 bases, with 14 bases between. CDR1 and CDR2 (germline): LNHDA, SQIVND (reference sequence). The CDR3 totals 12 residues. The CDR3 reads CASQQGTAPLHF. The CDR3 coding sequence is TGTGCCAGCCAACAGGGCACTGCACCCCTCCACTTT. The variable domain in full, completed from reference TRBV19 and TRBJ1-6, reads DGGITQSPKYLFRKEGQNVTLSCEQNLNHDAMYWYRQDPGQGLRLIYYSQIVNDFQKGDIAEGYSVSREKKESFPLTVTSAQKNPTAFYLCASQQGTAPLHFGNGTRLTVT.

The chain is built from TRBV6-4 and TRBJ2-2; 7 nucleotides match TRBD2. After removal of 3 bases from V and 2 bases from J, the junction contained 12 bases not matched to a gene. There are 18 residues in the CDR3. Germline-derived CDR1 and CDR2 are MRHNA and SNTAGT. CDR3 in amino acids: CASSEGLAGFSNTGELFF. CDR3 nucleotides: TGTGCCAGCAGTGAAGGGTTAGCGGGCTTTTCCAACACCGGGGAGCTGTTTTTT.

Comment on this clone: Possible read error: a much larger clone is one base away. Here the CDR3 reads CAISGPQTDTQYF. CDR3 bases: TGTGCCATCAGTGGGCCACAAACAGATACGCAGTATTTT. V and J are TRBV10-3 and TRBJ2-3; D remains unclear. V lost 4 bases and J lost 3, with 8 bases in between. CDR3 length: 13 residues. The germline gives CDR1 ENHRY, CDR2 SYGVKD.

Worth noting for this clone: The junction departs from germline at one end; a sequencing error may be responsible. This sequence joins TRBV20-1 and TRBJ2-1; D ambiguous. Germline lookup yields CDR1 DFQATT and CDR2 SNEGSKA (reference sequence). This CDR3 is built from 15 residues. This chain's CDR3 is CSASARNGPFNAQFF. The CDR3, as DNA: TGCAGTGCTAGCGCAAGAAACGGGCCCTTCAATGCGCAGTTCTTC.

This clone has at least ten counts. The rearrangement links TRBV4-2 to TRBJ1-1; a weak D match, TRBD1 (6 bases). This CDR3 contains 14 residues. The ends were cut back, 1 base at V and 6 bases at J, with 12 bases in the middle. The germline gives CDR1 LGHNA, CDR2 YNFKEQ. The chain's CDR3 is CASSQGAQGAEAFF. The CDR3 DNA is TGTGCCAGCAGCCAAGGTGCACAGGGCGCTGAAGCTTTCTTT.

Details on this clone: A single base separates this from a much larger clone, so it may be a read error. The chain uses TRBV20-1 and TRBJ1-1; 8 bases agree with TRBD1. V was clipped by 5 bases and J by 3 bases; unmatched bases: 2. Per germline, CDR1 DFQATT and CDR2 SNEGSKA (reference sequence). The CDR3 is made up of 12 amino acids. Here the CDR3 DNA reads TGCAGTGCTCCGACAGGGGACACTGAAGCTTTCTTT. Its translation: CSAPTGDTEAFF.

This chain joins TRBV20-1 and TRBJ2-7; 11 nucleotides line up with TRBD1. Germline CDR1 and CDR2: DFQATT and SNEGSKA (reference sequence). V gave up 3 bases and J gave up 3 bases; unmatched junction bases: 7. The CDR3 loop spans 15 amino acids. The CDR3 sequence: CSARRGTGGLYEQYF. CDR3 in DNA: TGCAGTGCTAGGCGTGGGACAGGGGGACTCTACGAGCAGTACTTC.

The chain couples TRBV4-2 to TRBJ2-3; D uncertain. V lost 4 bases to trimming and J lost 5 bases, with 10 bases between them. Germline assignment: CDR1 LGHNA and CDR2 YNFKEQ. The CDR3 runs to 13 residues. CDR3 DNA sequence: TGTGCCAGCAGCCCCCTCTCGATAGATACGCAGTATTTT. It yields the protein CASSPLSIDTQYF.

The table lists this clone with many counts. The rearrangement uses TRBV20-1 and TRBJ2-1; the match to TRBD2 covers 8 bases. Germline CDR1 reads DFQATT; CDR2 reads SNEGSKA (reference sequence). This CDR3 comprises 17 residues. V lost 3 bases and J lost 0; bases outside the gene matches: 10. The chain's CDR3 is CSARAPFAGGSYNEQFF. The CDR3 nucleotides are TGCAGTGCTAGGGCCCCTTTTGCGGGAGGCTCCTACAATGAGCAGTTCTTC.

This clone was counted only a few times. One end of the junction is discordant with germline, which a read error may explain. The rearrangement links TRBV6-1 to TRBJ2-7; D may be TRBD2 (6 bases). The CDR3 is made up of 15 amino acids. Germline V CDR1 and CDR2: MNHNS, SASEGT. The CDR3 nucleotides are TGTGCCAGCGCCCACTTGGTGGAGGGCCTTTACGAGCATTACTTC. The encoded protein is CASAHLVEGLYEHYF.